This entry lists 5 T cell receptor beta chains sequenced from one sample in a study of shared clonotypes between healthy human individuals. Repertoires were generated with immunoSEQ multiplex PCR, while TCRdb's copy carries only in-frame clones and drops some. Here the sample spans about 1 million clones, 75% to 85% being singletons. What was sequenced was memory CD4+ T cells from PBMCs. Subset described: CD45RA-negative fraction. The receptors here all came from a man aged 18 to 29 in good health. Some clones in this sample may be carry-over from other donors' samples.

The chain carries TRBV30 and TRBJ1-2; TRBD1 is a possible D gene (5 bases). Between the trimmed V and J ends, which lost 8 bases and 6 bases, there was a span of 13 bases. The CDR3 runs to 11 residues. Germline values: CDR1 GTSNPN, CDR2 SVGIG (reference sequence). CDR3 amino acids: CAGSQGHGYTF. For the CDR3, the DNA is TGTGCCGGCTCCCAGGGCCATGGCTACACCTTC.

V and J are TRBV5-6 and TRBJ1-2, with 8 bases fitting TRBD1. The trim removed 4 bases at V and 1 base at J, leaving 9 bases unmatched. The CDR3 contains 16 residues. Germline V CDR1 and CDR2: SGHDT, YYEEEE. The CDR3 loop reads CASSRGTGTFNYGYTF. The CDR3, as DNA: TGTGCCAGCAGCCGGGGGACAGGAACGTTTAACTATGGCTACACCTTC.

This chain links TRBV2 with TRBJ1-1; perhaps TRBD1 as D (5 bases). V lost 8 bases and J 6 bases, leaving 16 bases between the germline ends. The length of the CDR3 is 13 residues. Germline CDR1 is SNHLY and CDR2 is FYNNEI. CDR3 protein: CASEGQGGAEAFF. Here the CDR3 DNA reads TGTGCCAGCGAAGGCCAGGGCGGCGCTGAAGCTTTCTTT.

This clone is a singleton in its sample. V is TRBV9 and J is TRBJ2-5; D possibly corresponds to TRBD2 (6 bases). The CDR3 loop spans 16 amino acids. Trimming cost V 0 bases and J 5 bases, with 17 bases left between them. Germline CDR1 reads SGDLS; CDR2 reads YYNGEE. The CDR3 nucleotides read TGTGCCAGCAGCGTAGAAGAGTTTAGCGGTCGGGAGACCCAGTACTTC. This gives the protein CASSVEEFSGRETQYF. Full variable domain (remainder filled in from reference TRBV9 and TRBJ2-5): DSGVTQTPKHLITATGQRVTLRCSPRSGDLSVYWYQQSLDQGLQFLIQYYNGEERAKGNILERFSAQQFPDLHSELNLSSLELGDSALYFCASSVEEFSGRETQYFGPGTRLLVL.

A single count supports this clone. The chain uses TRBV7-9 and TRBJ2-7; perhaps TRBD1 as D (6 bases). This CDR3 is 16 amino acids long. Germline V gives CDR1 SEHNR, CDR2 FQNEAQ (reference sequence). V was shortened by 5 bases and J by 2 bases, with 19 bases between the two germline ends. CDR3 coding DNA: TGTGCCAGCAGCGCCACTACAGGGTTCCCTCCCTACGAGCAGTACTTC. This translates into CASSATTGFPPYEQYF.